This T cell receptor beta chain was identified during a study of CD8 T cells in Susac syndrome. CDR3 length: 15 residues. Germline V CDR1 and CDR2: MNHNS, SASEGT. With 0 bases removed from V and 0 bases from J, the gap between germline ends came to 8 bases. An amount of RNA that ranged from about 0.45 to 1 ug was reverse transcribed with random hexamers. In TCRdb, the immunoSEQ multiplex PCR reads were re-called with MiXCR into one record per CDR3 protein. The repertoire holds approximately 120,000 distinct CDR3 sequences, with 90% to 95% as singletons. This receptor was obtained from a human donor in good health. The genes are TRBV6-1 and TRBJ1-2; D is unclear. Sequencing was performed on CD4+ T cells from PBMCs. In DNA form, the CDR3 reads TGTGCCAGCAGTGAAGCGGTGACAACTAACTATGGCTACACCTTC. Translation gives CASSEAVTTNYGYTF.